This T cell receptor beta chain came from a study of spatial heterogeneity in lung cancer. Whole-study results and caveats: One measure, the expanded intratumoral alpha and beta TCR count, tracked tumor mutation counts.

Stated time point: sample taken at primary tumor resection. TCRdb ran MiXCR on the 5' RACE reads and lists one entry per CDR3 protein. The sample consists of over 2,000 distinct CDR3 sequences, more than 6% of them appearing once. This clonotype is medium-sized (0.01 to 0.1%) in the sample. Its cognate antigen is unknown. Trimming cost V 5 bases and J 4 bases; bases outside gene matches: 12. The CDR3 contains 16 residues. The TCR comes from a female donor with early-stage non-small cell lung cancer. V and J are TRBV12-3 or TRBV12-4 and TRBJ2-3; 7 nucleotides align to TRBD1. Source: lung tumor tissue, taken at surgery. The CDR3 protein is CASSLRDSLRADTQYF. In DNA form, the CDR3 reads TGTGCCAGCAGTCTAAGGGACAGCCTTCGCGCAGATACGCAGTATTTT.